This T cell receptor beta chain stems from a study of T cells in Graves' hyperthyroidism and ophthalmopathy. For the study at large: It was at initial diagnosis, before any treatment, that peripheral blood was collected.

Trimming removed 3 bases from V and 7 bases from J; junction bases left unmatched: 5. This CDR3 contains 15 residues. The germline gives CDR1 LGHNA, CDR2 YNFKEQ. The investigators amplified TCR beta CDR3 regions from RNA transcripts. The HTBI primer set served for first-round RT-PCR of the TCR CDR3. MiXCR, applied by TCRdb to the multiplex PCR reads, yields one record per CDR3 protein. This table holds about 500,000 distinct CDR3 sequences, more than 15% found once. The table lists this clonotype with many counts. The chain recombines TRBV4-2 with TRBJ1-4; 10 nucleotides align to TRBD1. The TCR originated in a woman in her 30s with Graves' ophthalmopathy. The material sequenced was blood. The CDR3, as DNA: TGTGCCAGCAGCCACGACAGGGGGCAAGGTGAAAAACTGTTTTTT. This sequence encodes CASSHDRGQGEKLFF.